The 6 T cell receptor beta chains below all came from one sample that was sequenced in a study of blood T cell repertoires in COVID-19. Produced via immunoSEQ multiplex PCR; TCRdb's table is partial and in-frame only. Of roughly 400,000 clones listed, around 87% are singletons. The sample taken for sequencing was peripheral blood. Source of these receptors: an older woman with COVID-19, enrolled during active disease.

Here the CDR3 reads CATRGLAAPDNEQFF. In DNA, the CDR3 is TGTGCCACCAGGGGACTAGCGGCCCCCGACAATGAGCAGTTCTTC. The J gene is TRBJ2-1, the V gene TRBV19, with TRBD2 matching over 11 bases. This CDR3 is built from 15 residues. CDR1 is LNHDA, CDR2 SQIVND, per germline (reference sequence). V gave up 10 bases and J gave up 5 bases; unmatched junction bases: 10. The full variable domain, its missing parts supplied by reference TRBV19 and TRBJ2-1, is DGGITQSPKYLFRKEGQNVTLSCEQNLNHDAMYWYRQDPGQGLRLIYYSQIVNDFQKGDIAEGYSVSREKKESFPLTVTSAQKNPTAFYLCATRGLAAPDNEQFFGPGTRLTVL.

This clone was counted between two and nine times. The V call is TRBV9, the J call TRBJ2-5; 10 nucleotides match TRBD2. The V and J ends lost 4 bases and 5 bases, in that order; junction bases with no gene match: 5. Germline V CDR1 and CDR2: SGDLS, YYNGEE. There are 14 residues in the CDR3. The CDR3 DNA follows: TGTGCCAGCAGCATAAGCGGGGGGGCTGAGACCCAGTACTTC. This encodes CASSISGGAETQYF. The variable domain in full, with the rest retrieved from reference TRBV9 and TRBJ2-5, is DSGVTQTPKHLITATGQRVTLRCSPRSGDLSVYWYQQSLDQGLQFLIQYYNGEERAKGNILERFSAQQFPDLHSELNLSSLELGDSALYFCASSISGGAETQYFGPGTRLLVL.

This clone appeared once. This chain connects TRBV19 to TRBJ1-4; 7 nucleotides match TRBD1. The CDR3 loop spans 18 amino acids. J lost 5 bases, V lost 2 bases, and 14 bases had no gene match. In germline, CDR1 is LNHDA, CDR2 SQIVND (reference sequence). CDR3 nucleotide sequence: TGTGCCAGTAGTATAATGTTTTCATCCGGGACAGTGAATGAAAAACTGTTTTTT. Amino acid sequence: CASSIMFSSGTVNEKLFF.

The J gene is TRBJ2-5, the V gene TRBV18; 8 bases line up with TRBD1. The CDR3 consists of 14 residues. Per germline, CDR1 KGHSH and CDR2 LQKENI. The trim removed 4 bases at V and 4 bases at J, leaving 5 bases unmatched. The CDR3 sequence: CASSRGTGGETQYF. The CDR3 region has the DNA TGTGCCAGCTCACGAGGGACAGGAGGAGAGACCCAGTACTTC. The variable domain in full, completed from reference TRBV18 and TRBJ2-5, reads NAGVMQNPRHLVRRRGQEARLRCSPMKGHSHVYWYRQLPEEGLKFMVYLQKENIIDESGMPKERFSAEFPKEGPSILRIQQVVRGDSAAYFCASSRGTGGETQYFGPGTRLLVL.

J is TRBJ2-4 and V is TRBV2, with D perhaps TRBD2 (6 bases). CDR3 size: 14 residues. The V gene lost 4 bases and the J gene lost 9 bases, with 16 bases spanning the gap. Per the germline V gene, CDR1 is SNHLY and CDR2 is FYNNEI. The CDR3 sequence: CASSAGGAAIIQYF. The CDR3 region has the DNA TGTGCCAGCAGTGCGGGCGGGGCGGCAATCATTCAGTACTTC. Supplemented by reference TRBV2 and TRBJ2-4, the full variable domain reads EPEVTQTPSHQVTQMGQEVILRCVPISNHLYFYWYRQILGQKVEFLVSFYNNEISEKSEIFDDQFSVERPDGSNFTLKIRSTKLEDSAMYFCASSAGGAAIIQYFGAGTRLSVL.

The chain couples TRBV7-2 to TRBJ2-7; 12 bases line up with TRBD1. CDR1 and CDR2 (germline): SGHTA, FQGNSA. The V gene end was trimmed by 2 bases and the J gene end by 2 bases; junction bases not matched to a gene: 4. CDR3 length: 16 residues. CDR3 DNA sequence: TGTGCCAGCAGCTTACGCGGGACAGGGGGCACCTACGAGCAGTACTTC. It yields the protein CASSLRGTGGTYEQYF.